These 4 T cell receptor beta chains originate from one sample sequenced in a study of regulatory T cells in long-lasting Graves disease. Time point denoted: newly diagnosed GD, antithyroid drugs for less than 3 months. RNA from PBMCs was the source of the TCR library. HTBI primers from iRepertoire and Arm-PCR of CDR3 regions yielded the TCR beta libraries. Each CDR3 protein gets one entry after TCRdb re-called the multiplex PCR reads with MiXCR. The table lists approximately 480,000 distinct CDR3 sequences, roughly 15% of them singletons. These data were also filed under a second study, of T cells in Graves' hyperthyroidism and ophthalmopathy.

Specimen: peripheral blood mononuclear cells (PBMCs), collected at new diagnosis, from a patient treated with antithyroid drugs. These receptors came from a middle-aged man with Graves disease.

A note on this clonotype: The final CDR3 position lacks the conserved phenylalanine or tryptophan, pointing to a likely read error. The chain combines TRBV6-2 or TRBV6-3 with TRBJ1-5; the D is unclear. From germline, CDR1 is MNHEY and CDR2 SVGEGT. V was cut by 2 bases and J by 4 bases, with 9 bases left in between. This CDR3 is 14 amino acids long. The chain's CDR3 is CASSYPDGNQPQHL. CDR3 nucleotides: TGTGCCAGCAGTTACCCGGACGGAAATCAGCCCCAGCATCTT.

In this sample, this clonotype turned up many times. The rearrangement joins TRBV12-3 or TRBV12-4 to TRBJ1-4; a possible D gene is TRBD1 (5 bases). Deletions cut 8 bases from V and 3 bases from J, with 13 bases between. The CDR3 sequence is 14 residues long. CDR3 sequence reads: CASSLAGSNEKLFF. In DNA form, the CDR3 reads TGTGCCAGCTCCTTGGCAGGGTCTAATGAAAAACTGTTTTTT.

This clonotype was observed at least ten times. In nucleotides, the CDR3 is TGTGCCAGCAGCTTAATCGCCATGAACACTGAAGCTTTCTTT. Its protein is CASSLIAMNTEAFF. V is TRBV7-2 and J is TRBJ1-1; D not certain. Germline loops: CDR1 SGHTA, CDR2 FQGNSA. The CDR3 is 14 amino acids. V lost 2 bases, J lost 0 bases, and 7 bases lay in between.

The chain employs TRBV30 and TRBJ2-3; D gene ambiguous. The CDR3 sequence is 12 residues long. V gave up 0 bases and J gave up 8 bases, with 9 bases separating them. Germline CDR1 and CDR2: GTSNPN and SVGIG (reference sequence). The CDR3 DNA sequence: TGTGCCTGGAGTGTACAAGGTGGTACGCAGTATTTT. Translating it yields CAWSVQGGTQYF.